This TCR beta chain was identified during a study of T cell responses to AZD1222 COVID-19 vaccine. The germline CDR1 and CDR2 sequences are LNHDA and SQIVND (reference sequence). The CDR3 is made up of 19 amino acids. The junction had 12 bases not matched to a gene; V was cut back by 3 bases and J by 2 bases. Whole-study findings and limits: Baseline seropositivity occurred in only six or seven AZD1222 recipients. The donor group comprised mostly white British people and more females; the analysis possibly underestimated clonal diversity.

Details on this clone: The antigen is undetermined.

Some clones are missing from TCRdb's copy, which holds only in-frame ones; the method was immunoSEQ multiplex PCR. The sample has tens of thousands of clones; approximately 90% are singletons. The chain is built from TRBV19 and TRBJ2-2; 10 positions agree with TRBD2. This TCR was sampled from an adult in good health. The starting material was peripheral blood, obtained on day 0 of MenACWY control vaccination. The CDR3 here is CASSISLAGALINTGELFF. CDR3 nucleotide sequence: TGTGCCAGTAGTATTAGTCTAGCGGGGGCCCTAATCAACACCGGGGAGCTGTTTTTT.